This section outlines one TCR beta chain sequence together with its context. This sample is part of a study of OX40 agonist ivuxolimab in advanced cancers. In the study overall: Dose-escalation subjects each had hepatocellular carcinoma, melanoma, renal cell or head and neck cancer. A history of anti-PD-1, anti-PD-L1 or anti-CTLA-4 therapy was acceptable, and roughly 40% had some.

The CDR3 contains 13 residues. Trimming removed 5 bases from V and 2 bases from J, with 9 bases in between. Germline values: CDR1 SGHAT, CDR2 FQDESV (reference sequence). TCRdb's copy holds only in-frame clones and misses some; the assay was immunoSEQ multiplex PCR. Here the sample spans around 57,000 clones, approximately 77% being singletons. Blood got drawn at baseline, again on cycle 4 day 1, and then on cycle 7 day 1. The TCR comes from an adult with an advanced solid tumor such as melanoma, head and neck, liver or kidney cancer. Sequenced here: CD4+ or CD8+ T cells sorted from blood, sampled in a trial of the OX40 agonist ivuxolimab. This chain uses TRBV11-1 with TRBJ1-2; D is perhaps TRBD1 (6 bases). Written as DNA, the CDR3 is TGTGCCAGCAGCGCAGGACAGAACTATGGCTACACCTTC. Its translation is CASSAGQNYGYTF.